The rows below give T cell receptor beta chains drawn from one sample of a study of blood T cells in healthy people across ages. From the 5' RACE reads, TCRdb called clonotypes with MiXCR, one entry per CDR3 protein. The sample includes about 290,000 distinct CDR3 sequences, roughly 26% seen only once; the top ten take approximately 29%. Sequenced sample: blood. The receptors here all came from a woman between 70 and 85 years old in good health. Both conserved end residues are part of each CDR3. D genes are given only for firm matches. Clone sizes are given selectively: once, few, many, or a class where the clone is expanded.

>TRBV18|NA|TRBD1|TRBJ2-1|15
TGTGCCAGCTCCCGGGGACAGGGCGTCGACAATGAGCAGTTCTTC
CASSRGQGVDNEQFF
>TRBV15|NA|TRBD1|TRBJ2-7|15
TGTGCCACCAGCAGAGACACAGGGGGCTCCTACGAGCAGTACTTC
CATSRDTGGSYEQYF
>TRBV14|few|NA|TRBJ2-5|15
TGTGCCAGCAGCCAAGCGACATCGCTCGGGGAGACCCAGTACTTC
CASSQATSLGETQYF
>TRBV18|NA|NA|TRBJ2-1|15
TGTGCCAGCTCACCACCTTCTCTAGCGCGGAATGAGCAGTTCTTC
CASSPPSLARNEQFF
>TRBV9|NA|NA|TRBJ2-5|13
TGTGCCAGCAGCGGACAGGATGGGGAGACCCAGTACTTC
CASSGQDGETQYF
>TRBV5-1|few|NA|TRBJ2-1|15
TGCGCCAGCAGCTTATTGGGGGACGCCTACAATGAGCAGTTCTTC
CASSLLGDAYNEQFF
>TRBV9|NA|NA|TRBJ2-5|14
TGTGCCAGCAGCGGGCTGGGGGGCGGAGAGACCCAGTACTTC
CASSGLGGGETQYF
>TRBV3-1|few|TRBD1|TRBJ1-4|14
TGTGCCAGCAGGAAGACAGGGGGCGCGGAAAAACTGTTTTTT
CASRKTGGAEKLFF
>TRBV5-4|few|NA|TRBJ2-5|12
TGTGCCGTGGGACGGTGGGGGGAGACCCAGTACTTC
CAVGRWGETQYF
>TRBV5-8|few|NA|TRBJ2-6|15
TGTGCCAGCTTTAAGGGCCAGTCTGGGGCCAACGTCCTGACTTTC
CASFKGQSGANVLTF
>TRBV12-3/TRBV12-4|NA|NA|TRBJ2-3|16
TGTGCCAGCAGTTCCCTTAGCGGTATGGGCGCAGATATGGAGTATTTT
CASSSLSGMGADMEYF
>TRBV29-1|few|TRBD2|TRBJ2-5|13
TGCAGCTCGCCCCGGGGGGTTTCTGAGACCCAGTACTTC
CSSPRGVSETQYF
>TRBV3-1|few|TRBD2|TRBJ2-1|15
TGTGCCAGCAGCCCCCGGACTAGCTCCTACAATGAGCAGTTCTTC
CASSPRTSSYNEQFF
>TRBV12-3/TRBV12-4|NA|NA|TRBJ2-2|15
TGTGCCAGCACCCCTCCCCTGGCGGGCACCGGGGAGCTGTTTTTT
CASTPPLAGTGELFF
>TRBV20-1|NA|NA|TRBJ1-1|17
TGCAGTGCTAGAGTAGGCGTGTGGCAGACGATGAACACTGAAGCTTTCTTT
CSARVGVWQTMNTEAFF
>TRBV7-2|NA|TRBD2|TRBJ2-5|15
TGTGCCAGCAGCTTAGAGCCTAGCGGCCAGGGGACCCAGTACTTC
CASSLEPSGQGTQYF
>TRBV5-8|once|NA|TRBJ1-1|13
TGTGCCAGCAAGCGAGTCATGAACACTGAAGCTTTCTTT
CASKRVMNTEAFF
>TRBV3-1|many|NA|TRBJ2-3|13
TGTGCCAGCAGCCCATCCGGCACAGATACGCAGTATTTT
CASSPSGTDTQYF
>TRBV5-1|NA|NA|TRBJ2-5|15
TGCGCCAGCAGACCAACTTCGGACGTTAGAGAGACCCAGTACTTC
CASRPTSDVRETQYF
>TRBV10-3|few|TRBD2|TRBJ2-5|16
TGTGCCATCAGCGCGGGACTAGCGGCCGAGGGGGAGACCCAGTACTTC
CAISAGLAAEGETQYF
>TRBV12-3/TRBV12-4|few|NA|TRBJ1-2|13
TGTGCCAGCACTAGGGACACGGACTATGGCTACACCTTC
CASTRDTDYGYTF
>TRBV4-3|many|NA|TRBJ2-1|13
TGCGCCAGCAGCCAAGATGTGTCGGGTGAGCAGTTCTTC
CASSQDVSGEQFF
>TRBV7-2|NA|TRBD1|TRBJ1-1|14
TGTGCCAGCAGCTTGACAGGGATGAACACTGAAGCTTTCTTT
CASSLTGMNTEAFF
>TRBV18|NA|NA|TRBJ1-1|15
TGTGCCAGCTCATCTTCGGACGGGGGGAACACTGAAGCTTTCTTT
CASSSSDGGNTEAFF
>TRBV7-2|NA|NA|TRBJ2-2|17
TGTGCCAGCAGCTTAGGGCGGGGACGGGAGATCACCGGGGAGCTGTTTTTT
CASSLGRGREITGELFF
>TRBV29-1|NA|NA|TRBJ1-2|9
TGCAGCGTTGACGGGGGCTACACCTTC
CSVDGGYTF
>TRBV6-6|NA|NA|TRBJ2-5|13
TGTGCCAGCAGTTCCGACCACGCCGGGAGCACGTACTTC
CASSSDHAGSTYF
>TRBV15|NA|NA|TRBJ2-5|13
TGTGCCACCAGCAGAGCGTACCAAGAGACCCAGTACTTC
CATSRAYQETQYF
>TRBV18|NA|TRBD1|TRBJ1-2|14
TGTGCCAGCTCGGGACGGACCCAGGGGGACGGCTACACCTTC
CASSGRTQGDGYTF
>TRBV9|many|NA|TRBJ2-6|18
TGTGCCAGCAGCGGCGGACTAAAAGGGAACTCCGGGGCCAACGTCCTGACTTTC
CASSGGLKGNSGANVLTF
>TRBV4-1|many|NA|TRBJ1-1|15
TGCGCCAGCAGCCAAGAAGCCGTTGTGAACACTGAAGCTTTCTTT
CASSQEAVVNTEAFF
>TRBV29-1|NA|TRBD1|TRBJ1-1|17
TGCAGCGTGGGCCGGCGGGACAGGGGGCGCGGGCGAACTGAAGCTTTCTTT
CSVGRRDRGRGRTEAFF
>TRBV6-1|few|NA|TRBJ2-4|16
TGTGCCAGCAGTGAAGGTCTCAGCCTAGCCAAAAACATTCAGTACTTC
CASSEGLSLAKNIQYF
>TRBV7-2|NA|TRBD2|TRBJ2-7|16
TGTGCCGGCAGCTTTAGAGGGCGGGGGGCCGGGTACGAGCAGTACTTC
CAGSFRGRGAGYEQYF
>TRBV24-1|few|TRBD2|TRBJ2-1|16
TGTGCCACCAGTGATTTGGGGCTAGCGGCGTACAATGAGCAGTTCTTC
CATSDLGLAAYNEQFF
>TRBV29-1|few|TRBD1|TRBJ2-3|13
TGCAGCGTTTCCAGGGGGAGCACAGATACGCAGTGTTTT
CSVSRGSTDTQCF
>TRBV28|NA|NA|TRBJ2-7|13
TGTGCCAGCCGCTCCGGGAGTCAATACGAGCAGTACTTC
CASRSGSQYEQYF
>TRBV20-1|NA|TRBD2|TRBJ2-7|15
TGCAGTGCTAGAGATCCCCGGGAGGCCCCTATCGAGCAGTACTTC
CSARDPREAPIEQYF
>TRBV5-1|few|NA|TRBJ2-5|14
TGCGCCAGCAGCCGGGACACGACACAAGAGACCCAGTACTTC
CASSRDTTQETQYF
>TRBV20-1|NA|TRBD2|TRBJ2-1|18
TGCAGTGCCCTTTGTACTAGCGGGAGGTTGTGCTCCTACAATGAGCAGTTCTTC
CSALCTSGRLCSYNEQFF
>TRBV20-1|few|NA|TRBJ1-5|14
TGCAGTGCTAGAAGCCTGGGTTTCAATCAGCCCCAGCATTTT
CSARSLGFNQPQHF
>TRBV24-1|NA|NA|TRBJ2-1|13
TGTGCCACCAGTGCCCTGGACTACAATGAGCAGTTCTTC
CATSALDYNEQFF
>TRBV5-1|few|TRBD2|TRBJ2-1|16
TGCGCCAGCAGAACGACCGGGACTAGCGGGATTAGCGAGCAGTTCTTC
CASRTTGTSGISEQFF
>TRBV27|NA|TRBD1|TRBJ2-1|15
TGTGCCAGCAGTCCTCCGGACAGGGGGCTCAATGAGCAGTTCTTC
CASSPPDRGLNEQFF
>TRBV7-6|NA|NA|TRBJ2-5|15
TGTGCCAGCAGCTTAGGGGCTAGCGAACAAGAGACCCAGTACTTC
CASSLGASEQETQYF
>TRBV11-2|many|NA|TRBJ1-2|13
TGTGCCAGCAGCCCCCGGATTAACTATGGCTACACCTTC
CASSPRINYGYTF
>TRBV29-1|NA|TRBD2|TRBJ2-5|13
TGCAGCGTCGGTATGGGACTAGACGAGACCCAGTACTTC
CSVGMGLDETQYF
>TRBV19|few|TRBD1|TRBJ1-5|15
TGTGCCAGTAGTATAGCCACAGGGGAGGATCAGCCCCAGCATTTT
CASSIATGEDQPQHF
>TRBV5-1|few|NA|TRBJ2-5|17
TGCGCCAGCAGCTTGAGTCGGTCAGGAATCTCCCAAGAGACCCAGTACTTC
CASSLSRSGISQETQYF
>TRBV7-9|once|NA|TRBJ2-3|12
TGTGCCAGCAGCGAACGCTCAGATACGCAGTATTTT
CASSERSDTQYF
>TRBV20-1|NA|NA|TRBJ1-1|14
TGCAGTGCTAGAGAACCTCCAGGGAACACTGAAGCTTTCTTT
CSAREPPGNTEAFF
>TRBV7-2|few|NA|TRBJ2-1|16
TGTGCCAGCAGCTCCAATCACGGGAGTACCTACAATGAGCAGTTCTTC
CASSSNHGSTYNEQFF
>TRBV4-1|few|NA|TRBJ2-3|12
TGCGCCAGCAGCCACTACACAGATACGCAGTATTTT
CASSHYTDTQYF
>TRBV7-2|few|TRBD2|TRBJ2-1|15
TGTGCCAGCAGCAAGACTAGCGGATCCTACAATGAGCAGTTCTTC
CASSKTSGSYNEQFF
>TRBV19|NA|NA|TRBJ2-6|14
TGTGCCAGTGCCCGGAGCTCTGGGGCCAACATCCTGACTTTC
CASARSSGANILTF
>TRBV20-1|NA|NA|TRBJ2-1|13
TGCAGTGCTAGGACCCACCTGACAAATGAGCAGTTCTTC
CSARTHLTNEQFF
>TRBV29-1|few|TRBD1|TRBJ1-5|16
TGCAGCGTTGTCCTTGGGACAGGGGGCTTCAATCAGCCCCAGCATTTT
CSVVLGTGGFNQPQHF
>TRBV5-1|NA|TRBD2|TRBJ2-1|15
TGCGCCAGCAGCTTGGGGCTAGCGGGGCTCAATGAGCAGTTCTTC
CASSLGLAGLNEQFF
>TRBV7-2|NA|NA|TRBJ2-7|14
TGTGCCAGCAGCTTGGGTCCTAACTCCTACGAGCAGTACTTC
CASSLGPNSYEQYF